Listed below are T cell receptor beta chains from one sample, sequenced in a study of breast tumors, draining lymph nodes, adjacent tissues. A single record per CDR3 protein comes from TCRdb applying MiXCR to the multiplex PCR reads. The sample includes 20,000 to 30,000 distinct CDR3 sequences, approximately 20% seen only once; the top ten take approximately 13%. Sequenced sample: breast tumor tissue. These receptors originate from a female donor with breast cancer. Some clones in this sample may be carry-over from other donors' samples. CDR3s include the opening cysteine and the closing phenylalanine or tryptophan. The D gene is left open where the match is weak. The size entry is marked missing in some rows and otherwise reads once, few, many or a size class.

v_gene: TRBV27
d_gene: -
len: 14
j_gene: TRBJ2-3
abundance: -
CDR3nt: TGTGCCAGCAGTTTAGGAGTTAGCGCAGATACGCAGTATTTT
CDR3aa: CASSLGVSADTQYF

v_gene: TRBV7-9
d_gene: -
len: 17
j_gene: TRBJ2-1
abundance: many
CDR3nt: TGTGCCAGCAGCTTAGAGGGGAAGGGGGATTCCTACAATGAGCAGTTCTTC
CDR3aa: CASSLEGKGDSYNEQFF

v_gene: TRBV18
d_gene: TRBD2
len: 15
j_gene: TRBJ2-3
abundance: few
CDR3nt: TGTGCCAGCTCACCACCCGCGGGAGGTTGGGATACGCAGTATTTT
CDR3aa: CASSPPAGGWDTQYF

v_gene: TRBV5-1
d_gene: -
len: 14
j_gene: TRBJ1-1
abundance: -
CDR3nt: TGCGCCAGCAGCCCCAAACATTGGAACACTGAAGCTTTCTTT
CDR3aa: CASSPKHWNTEAFF

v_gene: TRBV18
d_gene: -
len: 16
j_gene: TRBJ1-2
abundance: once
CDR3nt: TGTGCCAGCTCACCAAAAGAGACAGCGGTGGACTGTGGCTACACCTTC
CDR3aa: CASSPKETAVDCGYTF

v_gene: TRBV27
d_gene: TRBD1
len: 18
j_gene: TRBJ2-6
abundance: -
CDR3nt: TGTGCCAGCAGGGGGACAGGAACTCCAATTTCTGGGGCCAACGTCCTGACTTTC
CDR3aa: CASRGTGTPISGANVLTF

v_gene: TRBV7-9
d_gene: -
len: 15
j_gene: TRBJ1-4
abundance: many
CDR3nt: TGTGCCAGCAGCTTCACCAGATCTACTAATGAAAAACTGTTTTTT
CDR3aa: CASSFTRSTNEKLFF

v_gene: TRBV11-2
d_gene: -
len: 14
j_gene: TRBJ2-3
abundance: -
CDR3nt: TGTGCCAGCAGCCGACAGGGAGGTACCGATACGCAGTGTTTT
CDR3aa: CASSRQGGTDTQCF

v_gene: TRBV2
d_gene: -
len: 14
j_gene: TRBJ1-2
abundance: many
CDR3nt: TGTGCCAGCGACTTGAATCAGCTTAACTATGGCTACACCTTC
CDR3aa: CASDLNQLNYGYTF

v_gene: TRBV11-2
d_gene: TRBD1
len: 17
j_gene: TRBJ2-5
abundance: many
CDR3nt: TGTGCCAGCAGCCGTACAGGGGACCCCGCCAGCCCAGAGACCCAGTACTTC
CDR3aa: CASSRTGDPASPETQYF

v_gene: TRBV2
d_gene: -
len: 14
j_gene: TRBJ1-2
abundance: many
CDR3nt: TGTGCCAGCAGTGAAGGGGGATTGAACTATGGCTACACCTTC
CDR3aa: CASSEGGLNYGYTF

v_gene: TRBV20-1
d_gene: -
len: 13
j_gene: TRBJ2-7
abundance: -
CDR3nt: TGCAGTGCTAGAGAGGTCAAAACCTACGAGCAGTACTTC
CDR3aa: CSAREVKTYEQYF

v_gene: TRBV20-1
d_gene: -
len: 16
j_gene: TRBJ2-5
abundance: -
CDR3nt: TGCAGTGCTAAGGGAGTTCTGGCAGGACCACAAGAGACCCAGTACTTC
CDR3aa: CSAKGVLAGPQETQYF

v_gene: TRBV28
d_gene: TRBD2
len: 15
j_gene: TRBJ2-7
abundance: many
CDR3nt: TGTGCCAGCAGCCGAGCCGGACTAGCGTCGTACGAGCAGTACTTC
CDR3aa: CASSRAGLASYEQYF

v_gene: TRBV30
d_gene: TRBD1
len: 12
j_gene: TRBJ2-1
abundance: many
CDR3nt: TGTGCCTGGAGCGGACAGGGGGGTGAGCAGTTCTTC
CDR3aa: CAWSGQGGEQFF

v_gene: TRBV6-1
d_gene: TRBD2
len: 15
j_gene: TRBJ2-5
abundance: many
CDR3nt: TGTGCCAGCAGTACGTTCGGGGGGAATGGAGAGACCCAGTACTTC
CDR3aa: CASSTFGGNGETQYF

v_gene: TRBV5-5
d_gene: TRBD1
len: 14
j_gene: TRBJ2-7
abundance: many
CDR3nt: TGTGCCAGCAGCCCGACAGGGTCCTCCTACGAGCAGTACTTC
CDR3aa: CASSPTGSSYEQYF

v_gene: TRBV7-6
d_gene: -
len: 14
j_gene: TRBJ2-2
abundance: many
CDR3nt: TGTGCCAGCAGCCGGAGTGAGAACACCGGGGAGCTGTTTTTT
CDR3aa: CASSRSENTGELFF

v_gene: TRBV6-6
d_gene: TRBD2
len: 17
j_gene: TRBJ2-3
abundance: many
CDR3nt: TGTGCCAGCAGTTGGGCCGACTACGGGGGGGGCACAGATACGCAGTATTTT
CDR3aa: CASSWADYGGGTDTQYF

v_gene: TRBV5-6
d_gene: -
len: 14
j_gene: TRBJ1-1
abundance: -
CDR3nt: TGTGCCAGCAGCTTGGACCGGACGAACACTGAAGCTTTCTTT
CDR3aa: CASSLDRTNTEAFF

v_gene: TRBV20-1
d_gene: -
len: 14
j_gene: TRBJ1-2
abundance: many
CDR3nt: TGCAGTGCTAGCCCCCGGGGCGGCTTGGATGGCTACACCTTC
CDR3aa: CSASPRGGLDGYTF

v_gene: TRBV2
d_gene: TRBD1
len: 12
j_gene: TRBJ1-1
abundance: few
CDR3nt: TGTGCCAGCCGGACAGGGAACACTGAAGCTTTCTTT
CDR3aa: CASRTGNTEAFF

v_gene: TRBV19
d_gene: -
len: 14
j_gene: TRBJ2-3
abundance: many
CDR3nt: TGTGCCAGTGCTGGAGGAGCAGGCACAGATACGCAGTATTTT
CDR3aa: CASAGGAGTDTQYF

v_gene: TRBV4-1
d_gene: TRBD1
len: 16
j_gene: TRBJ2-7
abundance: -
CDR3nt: TGCGCCAGCAGCCTCTCGGGACAGGGGACCACCTACGAGCAGTACTTC
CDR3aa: CASSLSGQGTTYEQYF

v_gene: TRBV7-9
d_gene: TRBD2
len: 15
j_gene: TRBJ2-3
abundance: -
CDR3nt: TGTGCCAGCAGCCGGGGCGGGAGGTCCACAGATACGCAGTATTTT
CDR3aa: CASSRGGRSTDTQYF

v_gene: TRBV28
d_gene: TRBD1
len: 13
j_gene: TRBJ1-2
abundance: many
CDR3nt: TGTGCCAGCAGGTTCGACAGGGGTAATGGCTACACCTTC
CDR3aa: CASRFDRGNGYTF

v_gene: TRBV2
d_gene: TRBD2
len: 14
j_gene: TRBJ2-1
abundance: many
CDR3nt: TGTGCCAGCAGTGAAGAGAGGCGGGGACTAGGGCTGAGCTTC
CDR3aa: CASSEERRGLGLSF

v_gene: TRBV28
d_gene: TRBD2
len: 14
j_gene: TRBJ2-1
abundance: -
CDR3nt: TGTGCCAGCGGGAGGGGCGGGAGTATCCATGGGCAGTTCTTC
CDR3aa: CASGRGGSIHGQFF

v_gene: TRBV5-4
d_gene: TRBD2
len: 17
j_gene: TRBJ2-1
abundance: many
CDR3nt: TGTGCCAGCAGCCCCCATCCCGGCGGGAGATCCTACAATGAGCAGTTCTTC
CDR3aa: CASSPHPGGRSYNEQFF

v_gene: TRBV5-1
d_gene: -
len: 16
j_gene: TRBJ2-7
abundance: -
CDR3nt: TGCGCCAGCAGCTTGTACGGGGGTCGACAGAACTACGAGCAGTACTTC
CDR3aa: CASSLYGGRQNYEQYF

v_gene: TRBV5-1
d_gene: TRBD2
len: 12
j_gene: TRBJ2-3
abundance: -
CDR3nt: TGCACCGGCACTAGCGGGAGAGATACGCATTATTTT
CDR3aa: CTGTSGRDTHYF

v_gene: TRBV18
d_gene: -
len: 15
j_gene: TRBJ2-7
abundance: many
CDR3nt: TGTGCCAGCTCACCAACCATACAGTTATCCTACGAGCAGTACTTC
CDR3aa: CASSPTIQLSYEQYF

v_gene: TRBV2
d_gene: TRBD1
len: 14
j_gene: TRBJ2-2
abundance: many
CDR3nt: TGTGCCAGCACCCCGGACAGGGCTAACGGGGAGCTGTTTTTT
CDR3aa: CASTPDRANGELFF

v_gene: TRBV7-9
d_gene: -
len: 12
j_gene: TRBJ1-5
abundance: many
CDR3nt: TGTGCCACCAGGGAGGGCAATCAGCCCCAGCATTTT
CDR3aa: CATREGNQPQHF

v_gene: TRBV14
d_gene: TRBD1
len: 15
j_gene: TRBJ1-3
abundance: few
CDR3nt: TGTGCCAGCAGCCATGGGACAGGGGCAGGAAACACCATATATTTT
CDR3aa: CASSHGTGAGNTIYF

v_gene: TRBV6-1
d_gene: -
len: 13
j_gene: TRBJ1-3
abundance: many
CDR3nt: TGTGCCAGCAGTGGGAATCCTGGAAACACCATATATTTT
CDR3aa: CASSGNPGNTIYF

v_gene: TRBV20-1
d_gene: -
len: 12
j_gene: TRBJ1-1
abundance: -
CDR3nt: TGCAGTGCTAGAGAGGGAGGGACTGAAGCTTTCTTT
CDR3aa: CSAREGGTEAFF

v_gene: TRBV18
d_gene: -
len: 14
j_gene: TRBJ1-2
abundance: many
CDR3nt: TGTGCCAGCTCACCAGATGGGCTAGACTATGGCTACACCTTC
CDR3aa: CASSPDGLDYGYTF

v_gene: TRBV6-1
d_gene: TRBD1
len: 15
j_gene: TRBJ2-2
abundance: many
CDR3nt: TGTGCCAGCAGTGCCGGGACAGCGAACACCGGGGAGCTGTTTTTT
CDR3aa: CASSAGTANTGELFF

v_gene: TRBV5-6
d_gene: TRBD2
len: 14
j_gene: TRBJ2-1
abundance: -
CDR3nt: TGTGCCAGCAGCTTTCCCGGGACTACCAATGAGCAGTTCTTC
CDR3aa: CASSFPGTTNEQFF

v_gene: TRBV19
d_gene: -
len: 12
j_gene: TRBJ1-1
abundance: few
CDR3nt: TGTGCCAGTACCCCGGGGCACTCTGAAGCTTTCTTT
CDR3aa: CASTPGHSEAFF

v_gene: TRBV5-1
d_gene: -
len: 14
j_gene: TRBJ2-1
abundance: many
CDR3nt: TGCGCCAGCAGCTTGGGGGGACTTTACAATGAGCAGTTCTTC
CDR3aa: CASSLGGLYNEQFF

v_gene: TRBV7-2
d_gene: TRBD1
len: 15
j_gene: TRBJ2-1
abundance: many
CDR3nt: TGTGCCAGCAGCCCCACAGGGGGCGCCTACAATGAGCAGTTCTTC
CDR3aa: CASSPTGGAYNEQFF